This T cell receptor (beta chain) was sequenced in a study of T cells in Graves' hyperthyroidism and ophthalmopathy. Study findings and constraints: In simple terms, a model built on 13 V-J features told ophthalmopathy apart from stable hyperthyroidism.

The PBMCs were sourced from fresh peripheral blood (about 10 ml). This clonotype was detected ten times or more. Its cognate antigen is unknown. Amplification of TCR beta CDR3 regions used RNA as the template. A set of HTBI primers served as the primers for a first-round RT-PCR of the TCR CDR3. MiXCR, run by TCRdb on the multiplex PCR reads, gives a single entry per CDR3 protein. The sample carries a few hundred thousand distinct CDR3 sequences, around 20% recorded once. This CDR3 contains 15 residues. V lost 6 bases and J lost 5; bases outside the gene matches: 6. CDR1 is SGHAT and CDR2 is FQNNGV in the germline V gene.

The chain couples TRBV11-2 to TRBJ2-2; 10 nucleotides agree with TRBD1. The sequence was collected from a man between 50 and 59 years old with Graves' ophthalmopathy. The sequencing sample was made of blood. The CDR3: CASSQDRGPTGELFF. In DNA, the CDR3 is TGTGCCAGCAGTCAAGACAGGGGGCCAACCGGGGAGCTGTTTTTT. Drawing the rest from reference TRBV11-2 and TRBJ2-2, the complete variable domain is EAGVAQSPRYKIIEKRQSVAFWCNPISGHATLYWYQQILGQGPKLLIQFQNNGVVDDSQLPKDRFSAERLKGVDSTLKIQPAKLEDSAVYLCASSQDRGPTGELFFGEGSRLTVL.